This T cell receptor (beta chain) is drawn from a study of T cell changes during pregnancy in multiple sclerosis. The CDR3 sequence is 17 residues long. V shed 3 bases, J shed 4 bases, and the junction held 9 bases outside the gene matches. CDR1 SGHDN and CDR2 FVKESK come from the germline V gene. TCRdb's table, derived via immunoSEQ multiplex PCR, lists solely in-frame clones and lacks some. The table has 95,000 to 100,000 clones, about 90% seen once; the top ten hold about 3.4%. The V gene is TRBV14, the J gene TRBJ2-2; 9 nucleotides agree with TRBD2. Sample: peripheral blood, taken in the second trimester of pregnancy. This TCR was recovered from a female donor with multiple sclerosis, enrolled in a pregnancy study. The CDR3 reads CASSHPYSGRFTGELFF. In DNA, the CDR3 is TGTGCCAGCAGCCACCCCTATAGCGGGAGATTCACCGGGGAGCTGTTTTTT.